What follows are 31 T cell receptor beta chains derived from one specimen sequenced in a study of long-term antiretroviral therapy in people with HIV (dated by TCRdb to about 2022). The immunoSEQ hsTCRB v3.0 assay was used at survey level resolution to sequence the TRB variable region. Entries here come from immuneACCESS through TCRdb and include only in-frame sequences with V and J called. Some clones fail to appear in such tables; in the studies checked, an unresolved V gene covers under half of the shortfall, and the cause of the remainder is unknown. In all, the sample holds fewer than 30,000 clones, and over 75% of those were seen once. Roughly 5% of the sample comes from the top ten. Here the sequenced sample was unsorted PBMCs, taken 1.1 years before starting antiretroviral therapy. These receptors were collected from a woman between 25 and 40 years old with HIV.

V usage is TRBV7-8 and J usage is TRBJ1-5; a weak D match, TRBD1 (6 bases). Trimming took 4 bases from V and 5 from J, leaving 18 bases between them. The CDR3 sequence is 16 residues long. Germline V gives CDR1 SGHVS, CDR2 FQNEAQ. The CDR3 loop is CASSYSTGPLHQPQHF. The CDR3, as DNA: TGTGCCAGCAGCTACTCGACAGGACCCCTCCATCAGCCCCAGCATTTT.

In its sample, this clone was seen once. This chain links TRBV27 with TRBJ2-1, with 8 bases lining up with TRBD2. Germline values: CDR1 MNHEY, CDR2 SMNVEV (reference sequence). The CDR3 is made up of 13 amino acids. V was pared by 3 bases and J by 8 bases, with 3 bases of the junction left unmatched. The CDR3 loop is CASSFSAGDEQFF. CDR3 nucleotide sequence: TGTGCCAGCAGTTTTTCAGCGGGGGATGAGCAGTTCTTC.

V usage is TRBV5-1 and J usage is TRBJ2-7; D is ambiguous. Germline CDR1 is SGHRS and CDR2 is YFSETQ. The CDR3 extends over 15 amino acids. Trimming removed 4 bases at V and 0 bases at J, with 14 bases between. The DNA for the CDR3 is TGCGCCAGCAGCCCCAGCCTAGGCCACTCCTACGAGCAGTACGTC. Translating gives CASSPSLGHSYEQYV.

This sequence joins TRBV10-3 and TRBJ2-2; the D gene could be TRBD1 or TRBD2 (5 bases each). Germline values: CDR1 ENHRY, CDR2 SYGVKD. There are 13 residues in the CDR3. Trimming left V 10 bases short and J 0 bases short, with 9 bases between. The chain's CDR3 is CATGTTNTGELFF. Here the CDR3 DNA reads TGTGCCACCGGGACGACGAACACCGGGGAGCTGTTTTTT.

The chain joins TRBV27 to TRBJ1-2; D remains unclear. CDR1 and CDR2 from the germline V gene are MNHEY and SMNVEV (reference sequence). The CDR3 has 9 residues. CDR3 region: CAYNYGYTF. CDR3 sequence (DNA): TGTGCGTATAACTATGGCTACACCTTC.

This chain links TRBV5-8 with TRBJ1-3; 7 bases line up with TRBD1. The V gene end was trimmed by 2 bases and the J gene end by 3 bases; junction bases not matched to a gene: 8. CDR1 SGHTS and CDR2 YDEGEE come from the germline V gene. The CDR3 is made up of 16 amino acids. The CDR3 loop reads CASSLLTGHRGNTIYF. The CDR3 DNA sequence: TGTGCCAGCAGCTTATTGACAGGGCATCGTGGAAACACCATATATTTT.

The DNA for the CDR3 is TGTGCCATCAGTGAGGACAGCGGGAGCAATGAGCAGTTCTTC. Translating it yields CAISEDSGSNEQFF. The V call is TRBV10-3, the J call TRBJ2-1; 8 bases are a match to TRBD2. V lost 2 bases and J lost 6; bases outside the gene matches: 3. This CDR3 spans 14 amino acids. CDR1 is ENHRY and CDR2 is SYGVKD in the germline V gene.

The sample holds one count of this clone. The chain carries TRBV6-1 and TRBJ1-1; 7 bases line up with TRBD1. Trimming took 5 bases from V and 9 from J; bases not matched to a gene: 3. The CDR3 sequence is 11 residues long. Germline values: CDR1 MNHNS, CDR2 SASEGT. CDR3 sequence (DNA): TGTGCCAGCAGTTTGACAGGGAAAGCTTTCTTT. This sequence encodes CASSLTGKAFF.

This chain links TRBV7-9 with TRBJ2-3; no clear D gene. The CDR3 runs 12 residues. Trimming shortened V by 3 bases and J by 2 bases, and 3 bases separated the two germline ends. The V gene's germline CDR1 is SEHNR and CDR2 FQNEAQ (reference sequence). As DNA, the CDR3 is TGTGCCAGCAGCTTTCTCACAGATACGCAGTATTTT. Amino acids: CASSFLTDTQYF.

DNA for the CDR3: TGTGCCAGCCAGGTCAAGGCTGGAAACACCATATATTTT. Protein: CASQVKAGNTIYF. J is TRBJ1-3 and V is TRBV6-5, with D hard to call. The CDR3 is 13 residues long. The germline V gene has CDR1 MNHEY and CDR2 SVGAGI. V lost 8 bases and J 2 bases, leaving 10 bases between the germline ends.

The CDR3 DNA reads TGTGCCAGCAGCTTAATCTACGGCCCGAAGAACACTGAAGCTTTCTTT. Translated: CASSLIYGPKNTEAFF. The rearrangement uses TRBV7-6 and TRBJ1-1, with D unresolved. V dropped 2 bases and J dropped 1 base, with 14 bases sitting between them. This CDR3 has 16 residues. Germline CDR1 and CDR2: SGHVS and FNYEAQ.

This rearrangement joins TRBV4-1 to TRBJ1-1; D is unclear. The V gene lost 0 bases and the J gene lost 4 bases, with 12 bases spanning the gap. This CDR3 has 15 residues. The germline CDR1 and CDR2 sequences are MGHRA and YSYEKL. CDR3 sequence (DNA): TGCGCCAGCAGCCAAGAGGTAGGCCGGGTCACTGAAGCTTTCTTT. It specifies CASSQEVGRVTEAFF.

This clone was counted only a few times. The V call is TRBV2, the J call TRBJ1-5; 8 bases agree with TRBD1. The CDR3 has 15 amino acids. The junction had 15 bases not matched to a gene; V was cut back by 8 bases and J by 9 bases. Germline CDR1 reads SNHLY; CDR2 reads FYNNEI. The CDR3 loop is CASATGGTATMPQHF. CDR3 DNA sequence: TGTGCCAGCGCCACAGGGGGTACCGCAACCATGCCCCAGCATTTT.

V usage is TRBV6-1 and J usage is TRBJ1-3, with D unclear. The CDR3 length is 14 residues. V dropped 7 bases and J dropped 0 bases, with 10 bases sitting between them. CDR1 is MNHNS, CDR2 SASEGT, per germline. CDR3 DNA: TGTGCCAGCAATTCGCGAGCCTCTGGAAACACCATATATTTT. This codes for CASNSRASGNTIYF.

The rearrangement links TRBV9 to TRBJ2-1; D possibly matches TRBD1 or TRBD2 (6 bases each). CDR1 SGDLS and CDR2 YYNGEE come from the germline V gene. This CDR3 spans 14 amino acids. V was clipped by 4 bases and J by 6 bases, with 14 bases between them. The CDR3 loop is CASSIGGTSNEQFF. In DNA, the CDR3 is TGTGCCAGCAGCATCGGGGGCACCTCCAATGAGCAGTTCTTC.

V and J are TRBV5-4 and TRBJ2-5; TRBD1 is a possible D gene (6 bases). Trimming removed 3 bases at V and 6 bases at J, with 18 bases between. The CDR3 extends over 15 amino acids. Germline V gives CDR1 SGHNT, CDR2 YYREEE (reference sequence). Here the CDR3 reads CASSSIGQWRKTQYF. CDR3 DNA sequence: TGTGCCAGCAGCTCGATAGGACAGTGGAGGAAGACCCAGTACTTC. Variable domain in full (rest from reference TRBV5-4 and TRBJ2-5): ETGVTQSPTHLIKTRGQQVTLRCSSQSGHNTVSWYQQALGQGPQFIFQYYREEENGRGNFPPRFSGLQFPNYSSELNVNALELDDSALYLCASSSIGQWRKTQYFGPGTRLLVL.

This chain links TRBV6-1 with TRBJ1-2; D is ambiguous. CDR3 length: 15 amino acids. Between the trimmed V and J ends, which lost 1 base and 7 bases, there was a span of 16 bases. Germline CDR1 reads MNHNS; CDR2 reads SASEGT. CDR3: CASSEVRISGGGYTF. For the CDR3, the DNA is TGTGCCAGCAGTGAAGTCCGGATTAGCGGCGGTGGCTACACCTTC.

CDR3 coding DNA: TGTGCCAGCCAACTCCCGGGACAGGGCCTCTATGGCTACACCTTC. It yields the protein CASQLPGQGLYGYTF. J is TRBJ1-2 and V is TRBV5-5, with 9 bases identical to TRBD1. CDR1 is SGHKS and CDR2 is YYEKEE in the germline V gene (reference sequence). The CDR3 is made up of 15 amino acids. V lost 7 bases to trimming and J lost 4 bases; unmatched junction nucleotides: 11.

V is TRBV12-5 and J is TRBJ2-1; 9 bases align to TRBD1. Per the germline V gene, CDR1 is LGHNT and CDR2 is FRNRAP. V was clipped by 6 bases and J by 8 bases; unmatched bases: 8. The CDR3 totals 14 residues. CDR3 residues: CASGPGQGLDEQFF. As DNA, the CDR3 is TGTGCTAGTGGACCGGGACAGGGCTTGGATGAGCAGTTCTTC.

This chain links TRBV28 with TRBJ1-4; D might be TRBD1 (6 bases). The germline gives CDR1 MDHEN, CDR2 SYDVKM. Trimming stripped 6 bases from V and 7 bases from J, with 18 bases between. The CDR3 covers 15 residues. CDR3 sequence: CASRRGAGGAEKLFF. DNA for the CDR3: TGTGCCAGCAGGAGGGGGGCAGGCGGTGCTGAAAAACTGTTTTTT.

This clone was observed once. The chain carries TRBV2 and TRBJ2-1; D may be TRBD2 (5 bases). Germline lookup yields CDR1 SNHLY and CDR2 FYNNEI. CDR3 length: 15 amino acids. V gave up 8 bases and J gave up 0 bases, with 14 bases separating them. The CDR3 sequence is CASSRGTSSYNEQFF. The CDR3, as DNA: TGTGCCAGCTCCCGGGGAACTAGCTCCTACAATGAGCAGTTCTTC.

This sequence joins TRBV27 and TRBJ1-5, with a possible D match to TRBD1 (5 bases). The CDR3 runs 14 residues. V lost 6 bases and J 6 bases, leaving 15 bases between the germline ends. The germline CDR1 and CDR2 sequences are MNHEY and SMNVEV (reference sequence). Here the CDR3 reads CASRNDREGQPQHF. The CDR3 DNA follows: TGTGCCAGCAGAAATGACAGAGAGGGTCAGCCCCAGCATTTT.

The chain links TRBV6-9 to TRBJ2-4; tentatively, D is TRBD1 or TRBD2 (5 bases each). Deletions cut 3 bases from V and 3 bases from J, with 18 bases between. Germline lookup yields CDR1 MNHGY and CDR2 SVAAGI. This CDR3 is 17 amino acids long. The DNA for the CDR3 is TGTGCCAGCAGTTACCCACCAACGGGGCTTGGCAAAAACATTCAGTACTTC. This gives the protein CASSYPPTGLGKNIQYF.

The gene calls are TRBV19 and TRBJ2-1; D possibly corresponds to TRBD1 (6 bases). V dropped 5 bases and J dropped 15 bases, with 20 bases sitting between them. The CDR3 runs 13 residues. Per the germline V gene, CDR1 is LNHDA and CDR2 is SQIVND (reference sequence). The chain's CDR3 is CASSLTGLRILFF. The CDR3, as DNA: TGTGCCAGTAGTCTTACAGGGTTGCGGATTCTGTTCTTC.

This clone was detected only once. The rearrangement joins TRBV5-1 to TRBJ2-7; D tentatively fits TRBD1 or TRBD2 (5 bases each). Germline loops: CDR1 SGHRS, CDR2 YFSETQ. The V gene lost 1 base and the J gene lost 5 bases, with 16 bases spanning the gap. There are 15 residues in the CDR3. In nucleotides, the CDR3 is TGCGCCAGCAGCTTGACGGGGCGCCTGCAGGACGAGCAGTACGTC. Translation: CASSLTGRLQDEQYV.

This chain uses TRBV7-7 with TRBJ1-6; 7 nucleotides align to TRBD1. The CDR3 consists of 13 residues. Germline V gene lookup returns CDR1 SSHAT and CDR2 FNYEAQ (reference sequence). Germline trimming cut 5 bases from V and 9 bases from J; bases unmatched to any gene: 4. The CDR3 DNA reads TGTGCCAGCAGCCCGGACAGGTTTTCACCCCTCCACTTT. Protein sequence: CASSPDRFSPLHF. The full variable domain, rest sourced from reference TRBV7-7 and TRBJ1-6, is GAGVSQSPRYKVTKRGQDVTLRCDPISSHATLYWYQQALGQGPEFLTYFNYEAQPDKSGLPSDRFSAERPEGSISTLTIQRTEQRDSAMYRCASSPDRFSPLHFGNGTRLTVT.

This sequence joins TRBV18 and TRBJ2-3; D is perhaps TRBD1 (6 bases). Germline V gives CDR1 KGHSH, CDR2 LQKENI. The CDR3 length is 17 residues. The V end was cut by 3 bases, the J end by 1 base, with 17 bases between. CDR3 coding DNA: TGTGCCAGCTCACCCGAAGGACGGAAGGGGGGCACAGATACGCAGTATTTT. Amino acids: CASSPEGRKGGTDTQYF.

The J gene is TRBJ1-1, the V gene TRBV19; D uncertain. V lost 6 bases and J lost 7, with 15 bases in between. The CDR3 is made up of 13 amino acids. Germline-derived CDR1 and CDR2 are LNHDA and SQIVND (reference sequence). In DNA, the CDR3 is TGTGCCAGTAGCTCCGGCGGTTTCGTTGAAGCTTTCTTT. This encodes CASSSGGFVEAFF.

Comments on this clone: The sample holds other DNA sequences that translate to the same CDR3. The rearrangement links TRBV6-5 to TRBJ2-1; 7 positions agree with TRBD2. V lost 2 bases to trimming and J lost 7 bases; unmatched junction nucleotides: 5. Germline V lookup: CDR1 MNHEY, CDR2 SVGAGI. The CDR3 extends over 14 amino acids. CDR3 sequence reads: CASSYAAGPNEQFF. Here the CDR3 DNA reads TGTGCCAGCAGTTACGCAGCGGGGCCTAATGAGCAGTTCTTC.

V usage is TRBV6-5 and J usage is TRBJ1-2, with D tentatively TRBD1 (6 bases). In germline, CDR1 is MNHEY, CDR2 SVGAGI. This CDR3 spans 13 amino acids. The V end lost 7 bases, the J end lost 5 bases, and 14 bases lay between the germline ends. This chain's CDR3 is CASTEQGDYGYTF. CDR3 coding DNA: TGTGCCAGCACGGAACAGGGAGATTATGGCTACACCTTC.

The chain links TRBV5-5 to TRBJ2-1, with 7 bases identical to TRBD2. The CDR3 length is 14 residues. V was pared by 2 bases and J by 9 bases, with 8 bases of the junction left unmatched. Germline V gives CDR1 SGHKS, CDR2 YYEKEE (reference sequence). The CDR3 DNA reads TGTGCCAGCAGCTTCGGGACTATTTACGGTGAGCAGTTCTTC. Its translation is CASSFGTIYGEQFF.